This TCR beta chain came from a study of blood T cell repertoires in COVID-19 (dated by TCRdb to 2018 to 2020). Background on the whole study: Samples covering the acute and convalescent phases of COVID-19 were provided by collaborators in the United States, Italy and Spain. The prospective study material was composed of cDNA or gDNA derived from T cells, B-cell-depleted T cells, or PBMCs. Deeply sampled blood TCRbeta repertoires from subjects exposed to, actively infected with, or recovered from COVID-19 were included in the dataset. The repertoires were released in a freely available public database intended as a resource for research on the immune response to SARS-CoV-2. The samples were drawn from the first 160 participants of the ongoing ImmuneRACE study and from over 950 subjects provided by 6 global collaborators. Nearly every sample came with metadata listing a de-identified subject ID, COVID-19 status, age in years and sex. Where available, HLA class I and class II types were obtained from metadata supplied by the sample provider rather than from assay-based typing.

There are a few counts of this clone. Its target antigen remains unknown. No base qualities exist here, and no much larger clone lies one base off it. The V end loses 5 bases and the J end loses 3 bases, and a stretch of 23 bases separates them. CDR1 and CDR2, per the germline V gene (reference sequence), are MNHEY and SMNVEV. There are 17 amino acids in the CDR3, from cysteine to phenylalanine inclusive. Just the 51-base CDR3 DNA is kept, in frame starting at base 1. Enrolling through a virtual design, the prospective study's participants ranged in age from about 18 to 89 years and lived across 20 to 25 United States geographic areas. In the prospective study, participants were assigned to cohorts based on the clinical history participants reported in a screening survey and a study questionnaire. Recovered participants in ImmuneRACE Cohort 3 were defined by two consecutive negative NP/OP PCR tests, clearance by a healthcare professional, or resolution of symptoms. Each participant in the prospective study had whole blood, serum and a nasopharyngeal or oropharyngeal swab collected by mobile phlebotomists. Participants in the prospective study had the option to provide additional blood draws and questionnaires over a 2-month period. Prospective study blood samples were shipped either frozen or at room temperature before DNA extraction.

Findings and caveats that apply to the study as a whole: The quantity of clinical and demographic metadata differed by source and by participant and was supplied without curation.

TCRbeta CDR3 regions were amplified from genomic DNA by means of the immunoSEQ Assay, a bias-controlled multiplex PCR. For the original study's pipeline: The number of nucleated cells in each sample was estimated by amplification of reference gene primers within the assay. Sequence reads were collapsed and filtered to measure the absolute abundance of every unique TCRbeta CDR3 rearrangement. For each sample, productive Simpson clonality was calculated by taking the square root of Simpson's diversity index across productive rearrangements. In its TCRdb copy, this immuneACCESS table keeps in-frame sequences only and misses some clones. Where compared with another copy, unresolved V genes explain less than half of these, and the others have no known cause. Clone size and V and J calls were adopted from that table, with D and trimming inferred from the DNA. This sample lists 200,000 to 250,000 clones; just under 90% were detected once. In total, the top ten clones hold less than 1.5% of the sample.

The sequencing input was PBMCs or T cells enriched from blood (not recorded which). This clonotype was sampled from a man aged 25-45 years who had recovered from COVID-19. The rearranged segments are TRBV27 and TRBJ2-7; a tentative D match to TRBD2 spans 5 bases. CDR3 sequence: CASSKDEGSPPYYEQYF. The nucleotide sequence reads TGTGCCAGCAGTAAGGACGAGGGATCCCCGCCCTACTACGAGCAGTACTTC.